This record covers a single T cell receptor beta chain. After removal of 0 bases from V and 4 bases from J, the junction contained 4 bases not matched to a gene. The CDR3 has 16 amino acids. Germline CDR1 and CDR2: SGDLS and YYNGEE. The data are from a study of blood T cell repertoires in COVID-19. Turning to the study itself: PBMCs, B-cell-depleted T cells, or T cells provided the cDNA or gDNA that made up the material.

Study processing details: Reference gene primer amplification yielded estimated nucleated cell counts. Only in-frame clones appear in the TCRdb table, and some are missing; sequencing was by immunoSEQ multiplex PCR. The V and J calls and clone size are taken from that table; D and trimming were inferred from the DNA. The sample comprises under 350,000 clones, 85% to 90% of which are singletons, and around 4.4% rests with the top ten. Sequencing input: peripheral blood. This clonotype was sampled from a man aged 40-50 years with acute or convalescent COVID-19. The rearrangement joins TRBV9 to TRBJ2-3, with TRBD2 matching over 11 bases. CDR3 sequence: CASSVGLAGGSDTQYF. As DNA, the CDR3 is TGTGCCAGCAGCGTAGGGCTAGCGGGGGGTTCAGATACGCAGTATTTT.